The 5 T cell receptor beta chains given below trace back to one sample, sequenced in a study of identifying expanded T cells in peripheral blood. Sequencing was performed with immunoSEQ multiplex PCR; in TCRdb, only in-frame clones are kept and a portion is missing. The profile covers 75,000 to 95,000 clones, with roughly 89% appearing a single time and 7.3% taken by the ten largest. The sample was blood. The receptors here all came from a person between 18 and 75 years old in good health.

The sample holds one count of this clone. The gene calls are TRBV18 and TRBJ1-2, with 9 bases matching TRBD1. With 0 bases clipped from V and 8 bases from J, the junction kept 7 bases outside the gene matches. The germline V gene encodes CDR1 KGHSH and CDR2 LQKENI. The CDR3 runs 15 residues. CDR3 DNA sequence: TGTGCCAGCTCACCACCGCACCGGACAGGGGAGGGCTACACCTTC. It codes for CASSPPHRTGEGYTF.

The chain carries TRBV27 and TRBJ1-1; D is perhaps TRBD1 (6 bases). Germline CDR1 is MNHEY and CDR2 is SMNVEV (reference sequence). CDR3 length: 15 residues. Trimming removed 0 bases from V and 1 base from J, with 9 bases in between. CDR3 in amino acids: CASSLSIRGNTEAFF. The CDR3 DNA is TGTGCCAGCAGTTTATCGATCAGGGGGAACACTGAAGCTTTCTTT.

The CDR3 region has the DNA TGTGCCATCAGTGAGAGGCGCGAGCAGTACTTC. This translates into CAISERREQYF. The gene calls are TRBV10-3 and TRBJ2-7, with D hard to call. The CDR3 has 11 amino acids. Trimming left V 2 bases short and J 6 bases short, with 5 bases between. Germline values: CDR1 ENHRY, CDR2 SYGVKD.

As DNA, the CDR3 is TGCGCCAGCGGGGGAAATGCAGATACGCAGTATTTT. Its protein product is CASGGNADTQYF. The gene calls are TRBV10-2 and TRBJ2-3; perhaps D is TRBD1 or TRBD2 (5 bases each). From germline, CDR1 is WSHSY and CDR2 SAAADI. The CDR3 loop spans 12 amino acids. V was trimmed by 8 bases and J by 4 bases, leaving 10 bases between them.

The chain combines TRBV19 with TRBJ1-5, with 7 bases lining up with TRBD1. The V segment lost 8 bases and the J segment 7 bases; nucleotides outside the gene matches: 11. Germline V gene lookup returns CDR1 LNHDA and CDR2 SQIVND (reference sequence). CDR3 size: 14 residues. The chain's CDR3 is CASQLRGRLQPQHF. The CDR3 region has the DNA TGTGCCAGTCAACTGAGGGGGCGATTGCAGCCCCAGCATTTT.